This TCR beta chain was retrieved from a study of identical twins. V was pared by 4 bases and J by 3 bases, with 15 bases of the junction left unmatched. This CDR3 contains 17 residues. Looked up from germline, CDR1 is SGHAT and CDR2 is FQNNGV. TCRdb processed the 5' RACE reads anew with MiXCR; each CDR3 protein has one entry. The sample holds roughly 1.6 million distinct CDR3 sequences, about 32% seen once. The sample was cord blood. The gene calls are TRBV11-2 and TRBJ2-7; 7 bases are shared with TRBD2. This receptor was identified in a newborn girl in good health. This chain's CDR3 is CASSSCGTNSQGYEQYF. In DNA, the CDR3 is TGTGCCAGCAGCTCCTGCGGGACTAACTCCCAGGGCTACGAGCAGTACTTC.